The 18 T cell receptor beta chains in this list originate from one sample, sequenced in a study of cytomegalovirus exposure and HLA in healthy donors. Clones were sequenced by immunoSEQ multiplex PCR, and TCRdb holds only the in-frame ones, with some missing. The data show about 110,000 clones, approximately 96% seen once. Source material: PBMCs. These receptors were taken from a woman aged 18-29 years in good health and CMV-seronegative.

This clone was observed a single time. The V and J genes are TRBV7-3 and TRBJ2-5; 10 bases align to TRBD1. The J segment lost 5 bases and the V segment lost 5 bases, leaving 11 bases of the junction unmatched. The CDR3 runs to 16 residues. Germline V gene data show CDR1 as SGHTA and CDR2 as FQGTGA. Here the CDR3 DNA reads TGTGCCAGCAGCGCCGGGACAGGGGAAGGGCTGGAGACCCAGTACTTC. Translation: CASSAGTGEGLETQYF.

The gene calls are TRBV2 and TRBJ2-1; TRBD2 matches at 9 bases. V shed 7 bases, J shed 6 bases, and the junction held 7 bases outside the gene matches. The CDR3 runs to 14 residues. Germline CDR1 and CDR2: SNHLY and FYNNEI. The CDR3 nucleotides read TGTGCCAGCACCCGAGGACTAGCGTCCAATGAGCAGTTCTTC. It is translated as CASTRGLASNEQFF.

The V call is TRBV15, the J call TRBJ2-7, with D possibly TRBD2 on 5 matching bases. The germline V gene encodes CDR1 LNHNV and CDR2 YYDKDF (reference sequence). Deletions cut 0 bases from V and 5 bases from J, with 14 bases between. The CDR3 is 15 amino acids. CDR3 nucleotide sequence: TGTGCCACCAGCAGAGATCGCGGCAGCGGCAACGAGCAGTACTTC. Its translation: CATSRDRGSGNEQYF.

CDR3 bases: TGTGCCAGCAGTGATTATTCCAAACCCTCGGGGCAGCCCCAGCATTTT. Its protein product is CASSDYSKPSGQPQHF. The V and J genes are TRBV6-1 and TRBJ1-5; no clear D gene. The germline V gene encodes CDR1 MNHNS and CDR2 SASEGT. This CDR3 comprises 16 residues. Trimming pared 3 bases from V and 7 bases from J, leaving 19 bases between.

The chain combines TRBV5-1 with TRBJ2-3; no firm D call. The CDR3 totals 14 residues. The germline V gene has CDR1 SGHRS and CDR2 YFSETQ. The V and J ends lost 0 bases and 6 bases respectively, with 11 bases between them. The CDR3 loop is CASSLGDEADTQYF. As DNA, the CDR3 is TGCGCCAGCAGCTTGGGTGATGAGGCGGATACGCAGTATTTT.

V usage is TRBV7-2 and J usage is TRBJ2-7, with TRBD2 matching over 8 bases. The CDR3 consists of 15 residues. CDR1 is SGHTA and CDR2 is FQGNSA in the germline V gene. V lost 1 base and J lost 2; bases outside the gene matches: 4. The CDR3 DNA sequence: TGTGCCAGCAGCTTAGAAGCGGGGGTGGCCTACGAGCAGTACTTC. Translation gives CASSLEAGVAYEQYF.

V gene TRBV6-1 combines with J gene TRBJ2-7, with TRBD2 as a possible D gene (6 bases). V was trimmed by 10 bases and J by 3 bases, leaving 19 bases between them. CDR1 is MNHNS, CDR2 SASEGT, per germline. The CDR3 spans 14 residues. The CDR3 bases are TGTGCCATCGCTCTTTGGGCGGGGAACTACGAGCAGTACTTC. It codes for CAIALWAGNYEQYF.

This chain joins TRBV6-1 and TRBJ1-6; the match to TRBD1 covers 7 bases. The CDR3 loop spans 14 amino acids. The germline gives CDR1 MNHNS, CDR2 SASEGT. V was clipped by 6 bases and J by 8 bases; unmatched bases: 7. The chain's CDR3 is CASRPQGSYSPLHF. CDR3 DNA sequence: TGTGCCAGCAGACCACAGGGGAGCTATTCACCCCTCCACTTT.

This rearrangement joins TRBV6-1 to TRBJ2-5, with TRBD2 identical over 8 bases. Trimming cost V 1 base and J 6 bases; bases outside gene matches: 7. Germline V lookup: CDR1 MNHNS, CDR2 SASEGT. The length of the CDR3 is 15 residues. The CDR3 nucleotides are TGTGCCAGCAGTGAAGTGGTTAGCGGGGAAAAGACCCAGTACTTC. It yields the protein CASSEVVSGEKTQYF.

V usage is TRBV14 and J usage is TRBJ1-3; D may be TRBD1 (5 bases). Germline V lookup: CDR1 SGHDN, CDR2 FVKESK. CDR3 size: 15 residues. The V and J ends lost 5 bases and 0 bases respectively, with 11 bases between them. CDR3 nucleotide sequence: TGTGCCAGCAGCTATACAGGCCTCTCTGGAAACACCATATATTTT. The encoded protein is CASSYTGLSGNTIYF.

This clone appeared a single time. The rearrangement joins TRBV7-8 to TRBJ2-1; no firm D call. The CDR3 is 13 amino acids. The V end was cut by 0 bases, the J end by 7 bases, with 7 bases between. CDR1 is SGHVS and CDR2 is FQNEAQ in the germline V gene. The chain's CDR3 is CASSLASRNEQFF. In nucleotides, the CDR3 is TGTGCCAGCAGCTTAGCTTCTAGGAATGAGCAGTTCTTC.

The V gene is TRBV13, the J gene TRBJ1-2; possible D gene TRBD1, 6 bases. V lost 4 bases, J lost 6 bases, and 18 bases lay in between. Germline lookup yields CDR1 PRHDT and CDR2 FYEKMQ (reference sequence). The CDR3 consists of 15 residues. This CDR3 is CASSYGAGARDGYTF. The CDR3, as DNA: TGTGCCAGCAGCTACGGGGCGGGGGCGAGGGATGGCTACACCTTC.

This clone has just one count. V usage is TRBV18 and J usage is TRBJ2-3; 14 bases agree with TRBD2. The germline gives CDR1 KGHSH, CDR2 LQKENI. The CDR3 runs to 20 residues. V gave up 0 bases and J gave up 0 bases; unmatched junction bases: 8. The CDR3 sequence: CASSPPLGLAGDLSTDTQYF. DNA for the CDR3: TGTGCCAGCTCACCACCACTGGGACTAGCGGGAGACCTTAGCACAGATACGCAGTATTTT.

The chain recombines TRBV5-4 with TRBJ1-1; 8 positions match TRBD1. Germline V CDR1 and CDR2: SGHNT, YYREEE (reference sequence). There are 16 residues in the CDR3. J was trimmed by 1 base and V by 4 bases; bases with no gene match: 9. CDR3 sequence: CASSRYSDRANTEAFF. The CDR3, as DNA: TGTGCCAGCAGCCGATACTCGGACAGGGCGAACACTGAAGCTTTCTTT.

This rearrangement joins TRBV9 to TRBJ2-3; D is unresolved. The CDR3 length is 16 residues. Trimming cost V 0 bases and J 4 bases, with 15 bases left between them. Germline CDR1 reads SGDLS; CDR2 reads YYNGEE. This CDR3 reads CASSVGPRSEADTQYF. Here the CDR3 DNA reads TGTGCCAGCAGCGTAGGACCGAGGTCCGAGGCAGATACGCAGTATTTT.

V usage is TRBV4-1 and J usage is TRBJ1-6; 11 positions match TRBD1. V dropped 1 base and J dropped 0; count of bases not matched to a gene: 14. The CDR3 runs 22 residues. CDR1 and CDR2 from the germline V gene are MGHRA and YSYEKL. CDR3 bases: TGCGCCAGCAGCCAAGTTCGAGGACCGGGACAGGGGGGGAGCTCCTATAATTCACCCCTCCACTTT. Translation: CASSQVRGPGQGGSSYNSPLHF.

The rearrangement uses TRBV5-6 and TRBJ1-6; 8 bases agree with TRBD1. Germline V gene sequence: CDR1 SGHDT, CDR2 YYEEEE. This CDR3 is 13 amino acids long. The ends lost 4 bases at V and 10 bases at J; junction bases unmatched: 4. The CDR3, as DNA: TGTGCCAGCAGCCTTGGACAGGGATCACCCCTCCACTTT. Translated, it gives CASSLGQGSPLHF.

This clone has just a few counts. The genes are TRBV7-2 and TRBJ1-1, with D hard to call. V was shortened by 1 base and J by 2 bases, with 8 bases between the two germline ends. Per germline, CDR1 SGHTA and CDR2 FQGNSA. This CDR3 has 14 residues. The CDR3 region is CASSLVRTNTEAFF. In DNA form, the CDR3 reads TGTGCCAGCAGCTTAGTCCGGACTAACACTGAAGCTTTCTTT.